The rows below give T cell receptor beta chains drawn from one sample of a study of graft-versus-host responses after intestinal transplantation. TCRdb keeps only in-frame clones here, not all; method: immunoSEQ multiplex PCR. The data hold 85,000 to 100,000 clones, with less than 95% observed a single time. No cognate antigen is known for these TCRs. The sequencing used unstimulated CD4+ T cells sorted from spleen or lymph node cells, collected before transplant. These receptors were obtained from a human donor who was the organ donor for an intestinal transplant. Each CDR3 is given with its conserved first and last residue. The order of the fields is CDR3 DNA, CDR3 protein, clone size, D gene, J gene, V gene. D genes are given only for firm matches. Only some rows state a clone size, as once, few, many or a class for expanded clones.

cdr3_nt: TGTGCCATCACTAAAGACAGGAACCAAGAGACCCAGTACTTC; cdr3_aa: CAITKDRNQETQYF; clone_size: -; d_call: -; j_call: TRBJ2-5; v_call: TRBV10-3
cdr3_nt: TGCGCCAGCAGCTTGGTGGGTGCAGGGCAGCCCCAGCATTTT; cdr3_aa: CASSLVGAGQPQHF; clone_size: -; d_call: -; j_call: TRBJ1-5; v_call: TRBV5-1
cdr3_nt: TGTGCCTGGAGTCCGTGGACTAGCAATGAGCAGTTCTTC; cdr3_aa: CAWSPWTSNEQFF; clone_size: -; d_call: TRBD2; j_call: TRBJ2-1; v_call: TRBV30
cdr3_nt: TGTGCCAGCTCACCACCGCCGGGGGGCCCGCATGGCTACACCTTC; cdr3_aa: CASSPPPGGPHGYTF; clone_size: -; d_call: -; j_call: TRBJ1-2; v_call: TRBV18
cdr3_nt: TGTGCCAGCATCAAAGGGGGCGCGTACTATGGCTACACCTTC; cdr3_aa: CASIKGGAYYGYTF; clone_size: -; d_call: TRBD1; j_call: TRBJ1-2; v_call: TRBV28
cdr3_nt: TGTGCCAGCAGCTTGCTTACGGTAGCGGCTAATGAAAAACTGTTTTTT; cdr3_aa: CASSLLTVAANEKLFF; clone_size: -; d_call: -; j_call: TRBJ1-4; v_call: TRBV12-1
cdr3_nt: TGCGCCGGCAGTGAGGAGGGCGGGGGGGCTATCCAAGAGACCCAGTACTTC; cdr3_aa: CAGSEEGGGAIQETQYF; clone_size: -; d_call: TRBD2; j_call: TRBJ2-5; v_call: TRBV10-2
cdr3_nt: TGTGCCAGCAGCGAACAGGGTCGGAACACTGAAGCTTTCTTT; cdr3_aa: CASSEQGRNTEAFF; clone_size: -; d_call: -; j_call: TRBJ1-1; v_call: TRBV6-1
cdr3_nt: TGTGCCAGCAGTTACGGGGACAGGGAGAACACTGAAGCTTTCTTT; cdr3_aa: CASSYGDRENTEAFF; clone_size: -; d_call: TRBD1; j_call: TRBJ1-1; v_call: TRBV6-5
cdr3_nt: TGCGCCAGCAGTTGGGACAGTAATTCACCCCTCCACTTT; cdr3_aa: CASSWDSNSPLHF; clone_size: -; d_call: TRBD1; j_call: TRBJ1-6; v_call: TRBV5-1
cdr3_nt: TGTGCCAGCAGTTATTTACAAACACAGGTCAAAGCTTTCTTT; cdr3_aa: CASSYLQTQVKAFF; clone_size: once; d_call: -; j_call: TRBJ1-1; v_call: TRBV6-6
cdr3_nt: TGTGCCAGCAGCTTCATTGCCGGGACAGGGAGGGAAAAACTGTTTTTT; cdr3_aa: CASSFIAGTGREKLFF; clone_size: once; d_call: TRBD1; j_call: TRBJ1-4; v_call: TRBV11-2
cdr3_nt: TGTGCCAGCAGTGAATTTGGGCAGGTAAATCCCCAGCATTTT; cdr3_aa: CASSEFGQVNPQHF; clone_size: -; d_call: -; j_call: TRBJ1-5; v_call: TRBV2
cdr3_nt: TGTGCCTGGAGCGTACAGGGGATCGGCTATGGCTACACCTTC; cdr3_aa: CAWSVQGIGYGYTF; clone_size: -; d_call: TRBD1; j_call: TRBJ1-2; v_call: TRBV30
cdr3_nt: TGTGCCAGCAGTTACTCCATAACAGGACCCTACGAGCAGTACTTC; cdr3_aa: CASSYSITGPYEQYF; clone_size: few; d_call: -; j_call: TRBJ2-7; v_call: TRBV6-5
cdr3_nt: TGCGCCAGCAGCTTGGGCGGGGGCTCTATTGAGCAGTACTTC; cdr3_aa: CASSLGGGSIEQYF; clone_size: -; d_call: -; j_call: TRBJ2-7; v_call: TRBV5-1
cdr3_nt: TGCGCCAGCAGCCAAGTAGGCGGGACCTACGAGCAGTACTTC; cdr3_aa: CASSQVGGTYEQYF; clone_size: -; d_call: -; j_call: TRBJ2-7; v_call: TRBV4-1
cdr3_nt: TGCGCCAGCAGCCAAGATCCGCGGGGAACGAGCGCTGGAAACACCATATATTTT; cdr3_aa: CASSQDPRGTSAGNTIYF; clone_size: -; d_call: -; j_call: TRBJ1-3; v_call: TRBV4-1